The 5 T cell receptor beta chains reported below all come from one sample, sequenced in a study of tumor-infiltrating lymphocytes in primary liver carcinoma. TCR beta cDNA was reverse-transcribed from roughly 520 ng of total RNA. The reaction used a constant-region primer and ProtoScript II reverse transcriptase. Slightly modified ARM-PCR, run as three nested multiplex PCR rounds, produced the TCR beta libraries. It was with TRBV1-TRBV30 forward primers and a C-beta reverse primer that the first two PCR rounds were run, at approximately 9 cycles each. TCRdb recomputed calls from the multiplex PCR reads with MiXCR, one row per CDR3 protein. The data contain around 330,000 distinct CDR3 sequences, about 62% of them seen just once; the ten biggest clones take up roughly 9%. RNA was extracted from whole blood without cell sorting, alongside germline DNA. Sequencing input: peripheral blood. These TCRs come from a man in his forties with primary liver carcinoma and hepatitis B virus infection.

In this sample, this clonotype turned up many times. J is TRBJ2-6 and V is TRBV6-6; a possible D gene is TRBD1 (6 bases). The CDR3 contains 16 residues. The V end was cut by 5 bases, the J end by 0 bases, with 11 bases between. Germline V lookup: CDR1 MNHNY, CDR2 SVGAGI (reference sequence). The CDR3 nucleotides are TGTGCCAGCAGTACGAGGACAGCCTCTGGGGCCAACGTCCTGACTTTC. It encodes CASSTRTASGANVLTF.

Notes on this clonotype: A much larger clone sits a single nucleotide away, making a read error possible. The V call is TRBV12-3 or TRBV12-4, the J call TRBJ1-3; D uncertain. With 8 bases removed from V and 3 bases from J, the gap between germline ends came to 17 bases. The CDR3 length is 15 residues. The CDR3 reads CASGRPSRRGNTIYF. The CDR3 nucleotides are TGTGCCAGCGGCCGCCCGAGTAGGCGTGGAAACACCATATATTTT.

Details on this clonotype: A much larger clonotype is one base distant, so this may be a read error. This chain connects TRBV6-5 to TRBJ2-7; D gene uncertain. This CDR3 has 11 residues. Trimming cost V 4 bases and J 3 bases, with 4 bases left between them. CDR1 and CDR2 from the germline V gene are MNHEY and SVGAGI. The CDR3 protein is CASSWDYEQYF. The CDR3 nucleotides read TGTGCCAGCAGTTGGGACTACGAGCAGTACTTC.

With regard to this clonotype: One end of the junction varies from germline; a read error may be responsible. This rearrangement joins TRBV6-1 to TRBJ1-5; TRBD1 agrees at 9 bases. There are 15 residues in the CDR3. CDR1 is MNHNS, CDR2 SASEGT, per germline. Here the CDR3 reads CASSAGQGNSQPRHF. CDR3 DNA sequence: TGTGCCAGCAGTGCGGGACAGGGAAACAGTCAGCCCCGGCATTTT.

Comments on this clonotype: A much larger clone sits a single nucleotide away, making a read error possible. The chain has TRBV12-3 or TRBV12-4 and TRBJ2-7, with a weak D call TRBD1 (5 bases). V lost 2 bases and J lost 1, with 21 bases in between. The CDR3 has 18 amino acids. The CDR3 sequence is CASSLILGFRTWSYEQYF. In nucleotides, the CDR3 is TGTGCCAGCAGTTTAATATTGGGCTTTAGGACATGGTCCTACGAGCAGTACTTC.